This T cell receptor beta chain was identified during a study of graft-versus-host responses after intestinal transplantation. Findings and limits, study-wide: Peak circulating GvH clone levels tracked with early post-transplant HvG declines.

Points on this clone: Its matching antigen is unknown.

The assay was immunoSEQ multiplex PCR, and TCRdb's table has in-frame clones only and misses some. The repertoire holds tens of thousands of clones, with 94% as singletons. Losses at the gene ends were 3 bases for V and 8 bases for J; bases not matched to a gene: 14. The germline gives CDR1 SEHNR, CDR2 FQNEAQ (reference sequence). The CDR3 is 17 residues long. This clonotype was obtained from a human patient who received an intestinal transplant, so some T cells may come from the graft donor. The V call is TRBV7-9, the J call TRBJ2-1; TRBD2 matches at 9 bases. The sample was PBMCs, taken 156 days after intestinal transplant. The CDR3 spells CASSFFVGSGSTYEQFF. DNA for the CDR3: TGTGCCAGCAGCTTCTTCGTTGGTAGCGGGAGTACCTATGAGCAGTTCTTC.